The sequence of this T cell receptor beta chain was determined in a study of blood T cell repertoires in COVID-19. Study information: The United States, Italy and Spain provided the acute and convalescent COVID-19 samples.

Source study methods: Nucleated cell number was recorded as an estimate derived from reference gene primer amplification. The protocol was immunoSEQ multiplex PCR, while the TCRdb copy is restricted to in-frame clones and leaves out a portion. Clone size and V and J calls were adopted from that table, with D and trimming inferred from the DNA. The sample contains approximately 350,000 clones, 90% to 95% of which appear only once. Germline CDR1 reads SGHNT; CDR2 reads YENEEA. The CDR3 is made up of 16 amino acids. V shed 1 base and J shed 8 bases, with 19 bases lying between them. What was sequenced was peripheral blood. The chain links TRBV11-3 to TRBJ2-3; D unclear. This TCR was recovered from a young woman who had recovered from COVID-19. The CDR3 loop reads CASSLAPRAPWVTQYF. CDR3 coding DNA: TGTGCCAGCAGCTTAGCCCCCCGAGCGCCCTGGGTTACGCAGTATTTT.